Listed here is a single TCR beta chain. As yet, its antigen is unknown. The entry originates in a study of cytomegalovirus exposure and HLA in healthy donors. As for the study in general: The approximately 120 validation repertoires, a later analysis reported, used the same platform as the 550 to 700 repertoires from the first cohort. Regarding the study as a whole: Altogether, some 170 TCR beta chains were recorded as cytomegalovirus-associated. According to a subsequent analysis, TCR clusters identified in the first cohort showed a tendency to co-occur across the roughly 130 validation repertoires.

Clones were sequenced by immunoSEQ multiplex PCR, and TCRdb holds only the in-frame ones, with some missing. The sample consists of under 200,000 clones, about 90% of them appearing once. The length of the CDR3 is 15 residues. Trimming took off 3 bases at V and 0 bases at J, with 10 bases between the two ends. Germline CDR1 and CDR2: LNHDA and SQIVND (reference sequence). Specimen: PBMCs. The gene calls are TRBV19 and TRBJ2-3, with no clear D. The clonotype comes from a young man in good health and CMV-seropositive. This CDR3 is CASSISYSSTDTQYF. CDR3 nucleotide sequence: TGTGCCAGTAGTATTAGCTACTCTAGCACAGATACGCAGTATTTT.